These 11 T cell receptor beta chains share one sample of origin, sequenced in a study of OX40 agonist ivuxolimab in advanced cancers. Library preparation used the immunoSEQ multiplex PCR assay. The immuneACCESS repertoire file appears here via TCRdb, limited to in-frame rearrangements. These files lack a portion of the clones; in checked studies, under half of the deficit traces to unresolved V genes, and the cause of the others is not known. This sample has tens of thousands of clones in its table, and about 88% of those were observed once. The leading ten clones occupy 0.95% to 1.5% of the sample. This material consisted of CD4+ or CD8+ T cells sorted from blood, taken in a trial of the OX40 agonist ivuxolimab. The receptors were sampled from an adult with an advanced solid tumor such as melanoma, head and neck, liver or kidney cancer.

The V and J genes are TRBV4-1 and TRBJ1-2; 7 bases agree with TRBD1. The V gene's germline CDR1 is MGHRA and CDR2 YSYEKL. The length of the CDR3 is 13 residues. J lost 4 bases, V lost 1 base, and 0 bases had no gene match. The CDR3 DNA is TGCGCCAGCAGCCAAGGACAGGGCTATGGCTACACCTTC. Its protein product is CASSQGQGYGYTF.

The chain has TRBV7-8 and TRBJ2-5; possibly TRBD1 or TRBD2 for D (5 bases each). Germline CDR1 reads SGHVS; CDR2 reads FQNEAQ. The V and J ends lost 5 bases and 5 bases respectively, with 12 bases between them. CDR3 length: 13 amino acids. The CDR3 spells CASSPGTPETQYF. Here the CDR3 DNA reads TGTGCCAGCAGCCCCGGGACCCCGGAGACCCAGTACTTC. The whole variable domain, remainder taken from reference TRBV7-8 and TRBJ2-5, is GAGVSQSPRYKVAKRGQDVALRCDPISGHVSLFWYQQALGQGPEFLTYFQNEAQLDKSGLPSDRFFAERPEGSVSTLKIQRTQQEDSAVYLCASSPGTPETQYFGPGTRLLVL.

This chain connects TRBV19 to TRBJ1-5; 8 bases line up with TRBD1. This CDR3 has 15 amino acids. The germline gives CDR1 LNHDA, CDR2 SQIVND (reference sequence). Unmatched junction bases numbered 5, after V lost 3 bases and J lost 4 bases. CDR3 in amino acids: CASSIRTGGNQPQHF. The CDR3, as DNA: TGTGCCAGTAGTATCAGAACAGGGGGTAATCAGCCCCAGCATTTT.

The V and J genes are TRBV27 and TRBJ2-5; D is possibly TRBD1 (5 bases). The DNA end is a closer match to TRBJ2-7, so the J assignment may be wrong. Germline V gene sequence: CDR1 MNHEY, CDR2 SMNVEV (reference sequence). CDR3 length: 14 residues. This chain's CDR3 is CASSSGRDSGEQYF. The CDR3 DNA reads as TGTGCCAGCAGTTCGGGCCGAGACAGTGGCGAGCAGTACTTC.

The chain couples TRBV2 to TRBJ2-1, with TRBD2 matching 8 bases. The CDR3 covers 14 residues. Trimming took 3 bases from V and 6 from J; bases not matched to a gene: 4. Germline-derived CDR1 and CDR2 are SNHLY and FYNNEI. The CDR3 DNA follows: TGTGCCAGCAGTGAGCGGGGGGTCGTCAATGAGCAGTTCTTC. Translating gives CASSERGVVNEQFF.

This chain joins TRBV4-2 and TRBJ1-1, with a possible D match to TRBD1 (5 bases). Per germline, CDR1 LGHNA and CDR2 YNFKEQ. This CDR3 contains 14 residues. V was trimmed by 4 bases and J by 8 bases, leaving 17 bases between them. CDR3 bases: TGTGCCAGCAGCCCCATGACGACTAGACAGGAAGCTTTCTTT. Translated, it gives CASSPMTTRQEAFF.

This chain joins TRBV13 and TRBJ1-1, with a possible D match to TRBD1 (6 bases). The CDR3 sequence is 15 residues long. Trimming pared 6 bases from V and 0 bases from J, leaving 14 bases between. Germline values: CDR1 PRHDT, CDR2 FYEKMQ (reference sequence). CDR3 DNA: TGTGCCAGCAGGGCGGGGGGGCTGGTGAACACTGAAGCTTTCTTT. The encoded protein is CASRAGGLVNTEAFF.

The V gene is TRBV27, the J gene TRBJ1-1; possibly TRBD1 for D (5 bases). The CDR3 covers 15 residues. Germline V gene sequence: CDR1 MNHEY, CDR2 SMNVEV (reference sequence). Trimming stripped 5 bases from V and 6 bases from J, with 19 bases between. CDR3 DNA sequence: TGTGCCAGCAGTCCCCACGGGAAGGGGCAGCCTGAAGCTTTCTTT. Encoded protein: CASSPHGKGQPEAFF.

This chain joins TRBV4-2 and TRBJ2-1; tentative D call: TRBD2 (5 bases). With 4 bases removed from V and 7 bases from J, the gap between germline ends came to 23 bases. The CDR3 consists of 17 residues. CDR1 is LGHNA and CDR2 is YNFKEQ in the germline V gene. For the CDR3, the DNA is TGTGCCAGCAGCCGGGTGAGCCGGGGTAGCTTCGATAATGAGCAGTTCTTC. Encoded protein: CASSRVSRGSFDNEQFF.

The table lists this clone with a few counts. This chain uses TRBV5-5 with TRBJ1-6, with 7 bases aligning to TRBD1. The CDR3 extends over 18 amino acids. Germline V gene sequence: CDR1 SGHKS, CDR2 YYEKEE (reference sequence). After removal of 4 bases from V and 4 bases from J, the junction contained 14 bases not matched to a gene. For the CDR3, the DNA is TGTGCCAGCAGCCCCCGAAGGACAGGCATCGATTATAATTCACCCCTCCACTTT. Its translation: CASSPRRTGIDYNSPLHF.

The V call is TRBV6-6, the J call TRBJ1-1; D not resolved. The germline V gene encodes CDR1 MNHNY and CDR2 SVGAGI (reference sequence). V lost 8 bases to trimming and J lost 2 bases, with 12 bases between them. The CDR3 is 13 amino acids. The CDR3 here is CASVSDVNTEAFF. The CDR3 nucleotides are TGTGCCAGCGTCTCGGACGTTAACACTGAAGCTTTCTTT.